This is a list of T cell receptor beta chains from one sample in a study of cytomegalovirus exposure and HLA in healthy donors. Profiling relied on immunoSEQ multiplex PCR, and the TCRdb table lists in-frame clones only, not all of them. The data show about 210,000 clones, and the top ten clones hold 0.75% to 1%. Sequences were obtained from PBMCs. Every receptor here comes from a woman in her twenties or thirties in good health and CMV-seropositive. Each CDR3 is given with its conserved first and last residue. D genes are given only for firm matches.

j_call,v_call,d_call,cdr3_aa,cdr3_nt
TRBJ2-7,TRBV7-2,-,CASSFLGSEQYF,TGTGCCAGCAGCTTTCTAGGGAGCGAGCAGTACTTC
TRBJ2-7,TRBV19,TRBD1,CASSRERDRTTYEQYF,TGTGCCAGTAGCCGAGAGAGGGACAGGACCACCTACGAGCAGTACTTC
TRBJ1-4,TRBV6-1,TRBD1,CASSSGQGAEKLFF,TGTGCCAGCAGTTCCGGACAGGGGGCTGAAAAACTGTTTTTT
TRBJ2-5,TRBV6-1,-,CASSVGHRAETQYF,TGTGCCAGCAGTGTGGGACACAGAGCCGAGACCCAGTACTTC
TRBJ2-1,TRBV2,TRBD2,CAINIAGKEDEQFF,TGTGCCATCAATATAGCGGGGAAGGAGGATGAGCAGTTCTTC
TRBJ1-1,TRBV4-1,-,CASSEGAGAGLGTEAFF,TGCGCCAGCAGCGAAGGGGCAGGGGCAGGGCTCGGCACTGAAGCTTTCTTT
TRBJ2-1,TRBV9,TRBD2,CASSVEASGRVQFF,TGTGCCAGCAGCGTAGAGGCTAGCGGGAGGGTGCAGTTCTTC
TRBJ1-1,TRBV4-3,-,CASSQEGVEGTEAFF,TGCGCCAGCAGCCAAGAGGGGGTGGAGGGAACTGAAGCTTTCTTT
TRBJ2-7,TRBV18,-,CASSLTLGEGGEQYF,TGTGCCAGCTCACTGACGTTGGGCGAAGGAGGCGAGCAGTACTTC
TRBJ1-3,TRBV28,-,CASDTGIGNTIYF,TGTGCCAGCGACACAGGGATTGGAAACACCATATATTTT
TRBJ2-1,TRBV5-4,-,CASSLAGNEQFF,TGTGCCAGCAGCTTGGCCGGTAATGAGCAGTTCTTC
TRBJ2-3,TRBV9,TRBD2,CASSYAGSGTPSRTDTQYF,TGTGCCAGCAGCTATGCTGGTAGCGGGACCCCTTCTCGCACAGATACGCAGTATTTT
TRBJ1-1,TRBV6-5,-,CASSWNSEAFF,TGTGCCAGCAGTTGGAACAGTGAAGCTTTCTTT
TRBJ1-5,TRBV28,-,CASSSGYQPQHF,TGTGCCAGCAGTTCAGGGTATCAGCCCCAGCATTTT
TRBJ1-1,TRBV2,-,CASRGGPGDGTEAFF,TGTGCCAGCAGGGGGGGGCCAGGAGACGGCACTGAAGCTTTCTTT
TRBJ2-7,TRBV10-2,TRBD2,CASSLRTSGNLEQYF,TGCGCCAGCAGTCTCAGGACTAGCGGGAACCTCGAGCAGTACTTC
TRBJ2-5,TRBV5-6,TRBD2,CASSFVAGGLSETQYF,TGTGCCAGCAGCTTCGTAGCGGGAGGGCTATCGGAGACCCAGTACTTC
TRBJ1-2,TRBV5-1,-,CASSTTTGGGYTF,TGCGCCAGCAGCACGACTACAGGAGGGGGCTACACCTTC
TRBJ2-1,TRBV5-1,-,CASSILGSAEQFF,TGCGCCAGCTCCATCCTCGGGAGTGCTGAGCAGTTCTTC
TRBJ2-7,TRBV28,TRBD2,CASSLGGGRAYEQYF,TGTGCCAGCAGTTTAGGGGGAGGGCGGGCCTACGAGCAGTACTTC
TRBJ2-1,TRBV4-1,TRBD2,CASSRQVRTSGTYNEQFF,TGCGCCAGCAGCCGCCAGGTCAGGACTAGCGGGACCTACAATGAGCAGTTCTTC
TRBJ2-2,TRBV7-9,TRBD1,CATHPDRMSHANTGELFF,TGTGCCACCCACCCGGACAGGATGTCCCACGCGAACACCGGGGAGCTGTTTTTT
TRBJ1-1,TRBV19,-,CASTLGGYSIQSTEAFF,TGTGCCAGTACCCTTGGAGGGTATTCCATTCAAAGCACTGAAGCTTTCTTT
TRBJ1-2,TRBV6-1,TRBD1,CASTGQGAYTF,TGTGCCAGCACTGGACAGGGGGCCTACACCTTC
TRBJ2-5,TRBV30,-,CAWSVGEEGQYF,TGTGCCTGGAGTGTGGGCGAGGAGGGCCAGTACTTC
TRBJ1-2,TRBV6-5,-,CASSYSYRGDYGYTF,TGTGCCAGCAGTTACTCGTATCGGGGAGACTATGGCTACACCTTC
TRBJ1-3,TRBV18,-,CASSPSSQEDTIYF,TGTGCCAGCTCACCATCTAGCCAGGAAGACACCATATATTTT
TRBJ2-1,TRBV28,TRBD2,CASSPSLAGVHNEQFF,TGTGCCAGCAGTCCCTCACTAGCGGGGGTTCACAATGAGCAGTTCTTC
TRBJ2-7,TRBV4-1,TRBD1,CASSLDRGPYEQYF,TGCGCCAGCAGCTTGGACAGGGGACCCTACGAGCAGTACTTC
TRBJ2-7,TRBV29-1,TRBD1,CSVMTGAEGYF,TGCAGCGTCATGACAGGGGCCGAAGGGTACTTC
TRBJ1-1,TRBV29-1,-,CSVGGLTEAFF,TGCAGCGTGGGGGGACTGACTGAAGCTTTCTTT
TRBJ1-5,TRBV6-1,-,CASRGGPFNQPQHF,TGTGCCAGCAGGGGGGGACCGTTCAATCAGCCCCAGCATTTT
TRBJ1-5,TRBV27,TRBD1,CASRAAGTGDQPQHF,TGTGCCAGCAGAGCCGCCGGGACAGGGGATCAGCCCCAGCATTTT
TRBJ1-1,TRBV11-2,-,CASSSHIVEAFF,TGTGCCAGCAGCTCCCACATCGTTGAAGCTTTCTTT
TRBJ2-2,TRBV28,TRBD1,CATQGVGSAGELFF,TGTGCCACCCAGGGGGTAGGTTCGGCCGGGGAGCTGTTTTTT
TRBJ2-7,TRBV4-3,-,CASSQGAGSYEQYF,TGCGCCAGCAGCCAAGGGGCAGGATCGTACGAGCAGTACTTC
TRBJ1-4,TRBV5-1,-,CASSFRDPRGGLFF,TGCGCCAGCAGCTTCCGGGACCCTCGAGGGGGACTGTTTTTT
TRBJ1-6,TRBV19,-,CASSTLPSSPLHF,TGTGCCAGTAGTACTCTCCCGAGTTCACCCCTCCACTTT
TRBJ2-1,TRBV5-1,-,CASSPELSYNEQFF,TGCGCCAGCAGCCCCGAGTTAAGTTACAATGAGCAGTTCTTC
TRBJ2-3,TRBV5-4,TRBD2,CASSLAGATDTQYF,TGTGCCAGCAGTCTAGCGGGGGCCACAGATACGCAGTATTTT
TRBJ1-4,TRBV7-9,-,CASSLGAEPNEKLFF,TGTGCCAGCAGCTTAGGAGCGGAACCTAATGAAAAACTGTTTTTT
TRBJ2-5,TRBV27,-,CASSPSTTPEETQYF,TGTGCCAGCAGCCCTAGTACGACCCCGGAAGAGACCCAGTACTTC